These T cell receptor beta chains were read from a single sample in a study of identical twins. TCRdb reprocessed the 5' RACE reads with MiXCR, giving one entry per CDR3 protein. The sample holds just under 650,000 distinct CDR3 sequences, 7.1% seen once. The sample was also reused in another study, on yellow fever vaccine responses in identical twins.

The sequenced sample consisted of PBMCs. The receptors originated from a young woman in good health. Each CDR3 is given with its conserved first and last residue. The order of the fields is V gene, clone size, D gene, J gene, CDR3 protein. A D gene is named only where the DNA matches it firmly. Rows may omit the clone size; those that give it use once, few, many or a size class.

TRBV24-1,NA,TRBD1,TRBJ1-1,CATSDSGTGGTEAFF
TRBV5-1,many,TRBD2,TRBJ2-1,CASSLVGGGPYNEQFF
TRBV11-2,few,TRBD2,TRBJ2-1,CASSATQVGGASSYNEQFF
TRBV3-1,once,NA,TRBJ2-7,CASSQGVPLSRAIPNEQYF
TRBV7-9,many,NA,TRBJ2-1,CASSLVSGTVNEQFF
TRBV9,many,NA,TRBJ2-1,CASSEGRGGYENYNEQFF
TRBV12-3/TRBV12-4,few,NA,TRBJ2-5,CASSPDRTQETQYF
TRBV5-1,many,TRBD1,TRBJ1-3,CASSLELGTGRLNTIYF
TRBV6-2/TRBV6-3,NA,NA,TRBJ2-4,CASSYSGRAGDIQYF
TRBV12-3/TRBV12-4,few,TRBD2,TRBJ2-1,CASSPRGDNEQFF
TRBV5-1,many,TRBD2,TRBJ2-1,CASTPDGGFYNEQFF
TRBV20-1,many,TRBD2,TRBJ2-1,CSARVDSGSVGEQFF
TRBV9,few,NA,TRBJ2-2,CASSGRGTGTTGELFF
TRBV6-1,NA,TRBD1,TRBJ1-1,CASSPFYRTGGADTEAFF
TRBV5-1,NA,TRBD2,TRBJ2-5,CASSLLTSGNQETQYF
TRBV12-3/TRBV12-4,many,NA,TRBJ1-2,CASSQDSVYGYTF
TRBV4-1,many,NA,TRBJ1-6,CASSQDARPGGNSPLHF
TRBV10-3,many,NA,TRBJ2-2,CAISAGDTGELFF
TRBV29-1,few,NA,TRBJ2-5,CSVDPTGGAETQYF
TRBV28,NA,NA,TRBJ1-1,CASSFPGRGTEAFF
TRBV29-1,few,TRBD1,TRBJ1-4,CSVALQGAREKLFF
TRBV5-1,few,NA,TRBJ1-1,CASSLRLGQDMNTEAFF
TRBV5-1,many,NA,TRBJ1-2,CASSSDTGGYGYTF
TRBV6-6,NA,NA,TRBJ2-1,CASSYSLRDEQFF
TRBV20-1,few,TRBD1,TRBJ1-2,CSAPLGTDYGYTF
TRBV18,few,NA,TRBJ2-2,CASSPPGSSNTGELFF
TRBV7-9,many,TRBD1,TRBJ1-1,CASSYGQGEAFF
TRBV27,NA,TRBD1,TRBJ2-7,CASSHPGEGQGSYEQYF
TRBV15,many,NA,TRBJ1-4,CATSRDLGANEKLFF
TRBV7-6,NA,NA,TRBJ2-5,CASSLSRFGLETQYF
TRBV5-1,NA,TRBD2,TRBJ2-3,CASSLMGGGALTTQYF
TRBV20-1,many,NA,TRBJ2-5,CSARMETQYF
TRBV20-1,NA,NA,TRBJ2-2,CSASDGGNTGELFF
TRBV4-2,NA,NA,TRBJ2-3,CASSQLSTSREGTDTQYF
TRBV5-1,NA,TRBD2,TRBJ2-7,CASSSSAIAGPTPLEQYF
TRBV7-2,many,TRBD2,TRBJ2-7,CASTRRSGRGYEQYF
TRBV6-2/TRBV6-3,few,NA,TRBJ2-1,CASISEPPNEQFF
TRBV2,NA,TRBD2,TRBJ2-5,CASSEAGERERGETQYF
TRBV28,few,TRBD1,TRBJ2-1,CASSLGGDRYNEQFF
TRBV12-3/TRBV12-4,many,TRBD1,TRBJ1-1,CASSQGAATEAFF
TRBV24-1,NA,NA,TRBJ2-1,CATSDADGTSSYNEQFF
TRBV10-3,many,NA,TRBJ1-1,CAISVFSLGTEAFF
TRBV19,few,TRBD1,TRBJ1-2,CASSARQGDNYGYTF
TRBV10-3,many,NA,TRBJ2-1,CAISQIGPTSEQFF
TRBV12-3/TRBV12-4,few,TRBD2,TRBJ2-1,CASSPEGRAFNEQFF
TRBV20-1,many,NA,TRBJ1-1,CSARDSGLNTEAFF
TRBV11-2,NA,TRBD2,TRBJ2-2,CASSLGTSGRLSTGELFF
TRBV5-1,many,NA,TRBJ1-2,CASSPDREYGYTF
TRBV20-1,few,NA,TRBJ1-2,CSALQGYLAYGYTF
TRBV12-3/TRBV12-4,few,NA,TRBJ2-5,CASSFGGTETQYF
TRBV6-5,NA,TRBD2,TRBJ2-2,CASSYNLGAGDNTGELFF
TRBV20-1,few,NA,TRBJ2-1,CSARDPSGTTSSLTSSYNEQFF